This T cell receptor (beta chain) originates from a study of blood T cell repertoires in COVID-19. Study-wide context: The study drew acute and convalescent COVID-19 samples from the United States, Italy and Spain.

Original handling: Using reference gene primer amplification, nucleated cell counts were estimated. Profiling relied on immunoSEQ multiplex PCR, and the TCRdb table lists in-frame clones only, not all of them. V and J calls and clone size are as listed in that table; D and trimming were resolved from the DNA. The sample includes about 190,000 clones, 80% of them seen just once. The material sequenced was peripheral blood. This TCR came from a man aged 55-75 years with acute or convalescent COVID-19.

The CDR3 loop is CASSLPGQSSYNEQFF. Here the CDR3 DNA reads TGTGCCAGCTCTTTACCGGGACAGAGCTCCTACAATGAGCAGTTCTTC. V and J are TRBV7-3 and TRBJ2-1; 7 bases are shared with TRBD1. Looked up from germline, CDR1 is SGHTA and CDR2 is FQGTGA. The CDR3 contains 16 residues. V lost 8 bases to trimming and J lost 0 bases; unmatched junction nucleotides: 10.